Below are 16 T cell receptor beta chains sequenced from a single sample in a study of type 1 and type 2 diabetes patients (dated by TCRdb to the mid-2010s). TCRdb lists the instrument as Illumina MiSeq. For TCRbeta CDR3 amplification, the template was genomic DNA taken from the sorted T cell subsets. Multiplex PCR with 30 forward and 13 reverse primers amplified the TCRbeta CDR3 region. Using fastp at Q25 and MiXCR, TCRdb reprocessed the public reads and kept productive beta chains. All rows with the same CDR3 protein become a single entry with the most common DNA and genes. This sample holds about 250,000 distinct CDR3 sequences; around 47% were observed only once. The ten top clones hold 12% to 15% of the sample. Sequencing was carried out using peripheral blood mononuclear cells (PBMCs). These receptors were taken from a young man with type 2 diabetes.

J is TRBJ1-5 and V is TRBV24-1; no reliable D call. The length of the CDR3 is 14 residues. Looked up from germline, CDR1 is KGHDR and CDR2 is SFDVKD. V was trimmed by 0 bases and J by 4 bases, leaving 6 bases between them. The CDR3 nucleotides read TGTGCCACCAGTGATTTGTGGGGAAATCAGCCCCAGCATTTT. Encoded protein: CATSDLWGNQPQHF.

V is TRBV19 and J is TRBJ1-6; 7 nucleotides align to TRBD1. V gave up 2 bases and J gave up 7 bases; unmatched junction bases: 8. This CDR3 has 16 amino acids. Germline assignment: CDR1 LNHDA and CDR2 SQIVND (reference sequence). The CDR3: CASSITRDSRNSPLHF. The CDR3 DNA sequence: TGTGCCAGTAGTATAACCCGGGACAGCCGAAATTCACCCCTCCACTTT.

V usage is TRBV5-5 and J usage is TRBJ2-5, with D uncertain. Trimming removed 3 bases at V and 2 bases at J, with 11 bases between. The V gene's germline CDR1 is SGHKS and CDR2 YYEKEE (reference sequence). The CDR3 extends over 14 amino acids. CDR3 residues: CASSSPTRQETQYF. The CDR3 bases are TGTGCCAGCAGCTCACCGACCCGTCAAGAGACCCAGTACTTC.

The chain combines TRBV12-5 with TRBJ2-5, with 9 bases aligning to TRBD2. V shed 5 bases and J 4 bases; nucleotides not matched to a gene: 5. Germline V gene data show CDR1 as LGHNT and CDR2 as FRNRAP. CDR3 length: 14 residues. The CDR3 sequence is CASGTSSGVETQYF. CDR3 nucleotide sequence: TGTGCTAGTGGTACATCTAGCGGGGTAGAGACCCAGTACTTC. The whole variable domain, remainder taken from reference TRBV12-5 and TRBJ2-5, is DARVTQTPRHKVTEMGQEVTMRCQPILGHNTVFWYRQTMMQGLELLAYFRNRAPLDDSGMPKDRFSAEMPDATLATLKIQPSEPRDSAVYFCASGTSSGVETQYFGPGTRLLVL.

This chain joins TRBV2 and TRBJ2-3; 9 nucleotides align to TRBD1. V gave up 4 bases and J gave up 3 bases; unmatched junction bases: 2. The germline gives CDR1 SNHLY, CDR2 FYNNEI. CDR3 length: 14 amino acids. CDR3 nucleotides: TGTGCCAGCAGTGTAGGACAGGGGACAGATACGCAGTATTTT. Translating gives CASSVGQGTDTQYF.

Concerning this clonotype: The junction and the germline gene differ at one end; a read error may be behind it. The V gene is TRBV12-3 or TRBV12-4, the J gene TRBJ2-1, with a weak D call TRBD1 (5 bases). The CDR3 runs to 17 residues. The chain's CDR3 is CASSLYYRPTGYNERFF. CDR3 nucleotides: TGTGCCAGCAGTTTATATTATCGGCCTACAGGCTACAATGAGCGGTTCTTC.

The chain carries TRBV20-1 and TRBJ2-3; 9 nucleotides match TRBD1. Germline assignment: CDR1 DFQATT and CDR2 SNEGSKA (reference sequence). This CDR3 is 15 amino acids long. V lost 1 base and J lost 4; bases outside the gene matches: 6. This CDR3 reads CSARVRTGVPDTQYF. CDR3 coding DNA: TGCAGTGCTAGAGTTCGGACAGGGGTTCCAGATACGCAGTATTTT.

The chain couples TRBV4-1 to TRBJ2-5; D is unclear. The germline V gene has CDR1 MGHRA and CDR2 YSYEKL. The CDR3 consists of 12 residues. Trimming stripped 0 bases from V and 5 bases from J, with 4 bases between. The CDR3 sequence: CASSQDRETQYF. In DNA, the CDR3 is TGCGCCAGCAGCCAAGATCGGGAGACCCAGTACTTC.

The rearrangement links TRBV6-5 to TRBJ2-7; maybe TRBD2 (6 bases). The CDR3 runs to 13 residues. V was shortened by 6 bases and J by 2 bases, with 11 bases between the two germline ends. Germline V gives CDR1 MNHEY, CDR2 SVGAGI. CDR3 nucleotides: TGTGCCAGCAGAGTAGGGACTGCCTACGAGCAGTACTTC. Protein: CASRVGTAYEQYF.

This clonotype was counted a few times. The V and J genes are TRBV6-2 or TRBV6-3 and TRBJ2-5; D may be TRBD2 (5 bases). With 0 bases removed from V and 2 bases from J, the gap between germline ends came to 10 bases. Germline loops: CDR1 MNHEY, CDR2 SVGEGT. This CDR3 spans 15 amino acids. The CDR3 loop reads CASSYSAEDQETQYF. In nucleotides, the CDR3 is TGTGCCAGCAGTTACTCCGCGGAGGATCAAGAGACCCAGTACTTC.

This clonotype has only a few counts. This chain uses TRBV5-1 with TRBJ2-7, with TRBD2 identical over 8 bases. The V gene end was trimmed by 5 bases and the J gene end by 0 bases; junction bases not matched to a gene: 7. This CDR3 spans 15 amino acids. CDR1 and CDR2 from the germline V gene are SGHRS and YFSETQ. CDR3 loop: CASRLSSGSSYEQYF. As DNA, the CDR3 is TGCGCCAGCAGGTTGTCAAGCGGGAGCTCCTACGAGCAGTACTTC.

CDR3 in DNA: TGCGCCAGCAGCCAAGATCGGACGGAGAACACTGAAGCTTTCTTT. Its protein is CASSQDRTENTEAFF. The rearrangement links TRBV4-3 to TRBJ1-1; D uncertain. The CDR3 spans 15 residues. Germline V gives CDR1 LGHNA, CDR2 YSLEER. V was pared by 0 bases and J by 1 base, with 9 bases between.

This clonotype was seen more than once but under ten times. The chain combines TRBV19 with TRBJ2-5, with D tentatively TRBD1 or TRBD2 (6 bases each). Germline V gene lookup returns CDR1 LNHDA and CDR2 SQIVND (reference sequence). The CDR3 is 8 residues long. The CDR3 region is CRGPTQYF. The CDR3 nucleotides are TGTCGGGGGCCGACCCAGTACTTC.

For this clonotype: The conserved final phenylalanine or tryptophan is absent from the CDR3, which likely points to a read error. Because the CDR3's place on the DNA is in doubt, the DNA is left out and the CDR3 is given as listed by TCRdb. The chain links TRBV25-1 to TRBJ1-1; the table's TRBD1 call for D was not verified on the DNA. Germline V gives CDR1 MGHDK, CDR2 SYGVNS. The CDR3 spans 13 residues, counting both ends. CDR3: CASSNTGDTETFI.

Notes on this clonotype: This may come from a read error, since a much larger clone is one base off. The rearrangement uses TRBV7-3 and TRBJ2-7, with D hard to call. V dropped 6 bases and J dropped 6 bases, with 12 bases sitting between them. Per germline, CDR1 SGHTA and CDR2 FQGTGA. The CDR3 loop spans 12 amino acids. CDR3 in DNA: TGTGCCAGCAGTCGGTCTGCCTGCGAGCAGTACTTC. It yields the protein CASSRSACEQYF. Combining the CDR3 with reference TRBV7-3 and TRBJ2-7 gives the whole variable domain GAGVSQTPSNKVTEKGKYVELRCDPISGHTALYWYRQSLGQGPEFLIYFQGTGAADDSGLPNDRFFAVRPEGSVSTLKIQRTERGDSAVYLCASSRSACEQYFGPGTRLTVT.

The V gene is TRBV15, the J gene TRBJ2-1; TRBD2 might be the D (6 bases). This CDR3 spans 17 amino acids. V shed 0 bases and J shed 3 bases, with 15 bases lying between them. Germline-derived CDR1 and CDR2 are LNHNV and YYDKDF (reference sequence). The CDR3 DNA reads as TGTGCCACCAGCAGAGAATCCCGCGGGATGGGCTACAATGAGCAGTTCTTC. This codes for CATSRESRGMGYNEQFF.